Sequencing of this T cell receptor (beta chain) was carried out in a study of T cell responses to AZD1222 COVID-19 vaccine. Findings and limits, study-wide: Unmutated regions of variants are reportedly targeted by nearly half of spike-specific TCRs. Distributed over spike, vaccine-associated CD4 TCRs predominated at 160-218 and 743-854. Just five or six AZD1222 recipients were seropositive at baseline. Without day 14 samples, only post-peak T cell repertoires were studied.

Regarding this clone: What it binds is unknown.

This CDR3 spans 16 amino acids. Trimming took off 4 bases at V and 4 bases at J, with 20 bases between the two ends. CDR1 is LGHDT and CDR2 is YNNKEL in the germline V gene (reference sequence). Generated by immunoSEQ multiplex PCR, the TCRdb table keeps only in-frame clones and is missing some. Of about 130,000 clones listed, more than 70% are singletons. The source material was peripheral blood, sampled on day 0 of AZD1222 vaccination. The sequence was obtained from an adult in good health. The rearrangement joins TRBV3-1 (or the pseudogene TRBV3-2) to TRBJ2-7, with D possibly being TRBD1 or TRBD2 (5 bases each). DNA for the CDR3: TGTGCCAGCAGCCCCGCCGGGGCGGGTCGTACGTACGAGCAGTACTTC. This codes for CASSPAGAGRTYEQYF.